Sequencing of this T cell receptor beta chain was carried out in a study of OX40 agonist ivuxolimab in advanced cancers. Study context: At 0.01 to 10 mg/kg, ivuxolimab was administered intravenously to patients every 2 weeks. Hepatocellular carcinoma, melanoma, renal cell or head and neck cancer occurred in dose-escalation patients.

The CDR3 length is 15 residues. Trimming cost V 1 base and J 0 bases; bases outside gene matches: 2. CDR1 is SGHDT, CDR2 YYEEEE, per germline. The timepoints at which blood was sampled were baseline, cycle 4 day 1, and cycle 7 day 1. Method: immunoSEQ multiplex PCR; TCRdb's copy keeps in-frame clones and lacks some. The repertoire consists of fewer than 80,000 clones, with 77% occurring once and the leading ten covering 1.6%. Sequenced here: CD4+ or CD8+ T cells sorted from blood, sampled in a trial of the OX40 agonist ivuxolimab. The rearrangement uses TRBV5-6 and TRBJ2-3; 7 nucleotides align to TRBD1. The TCR comes from an adult with an advanced solid tumor such as melanoma, head and neck, liver or kidney cancer. The CDR3, as DNA: TGTGCCAGCAGCTTGCTGGGACAGAGCACAGATACGCAGTATTTT. It translates to CASSLLGQSTDTQYF. Variable domain in full (rest from reference TRBV5-6 and TRBJ2-3): DAGVTQSPTHLIKTRGQQVTLRCSPKSGHDTVSWYQQALGQGPQFIFQYYEEEERQRGNFPDRFSGHQFPNYSSELNVNALLLGDSALYLCASSLLGQSTDTQYFGPGTRLTVL.